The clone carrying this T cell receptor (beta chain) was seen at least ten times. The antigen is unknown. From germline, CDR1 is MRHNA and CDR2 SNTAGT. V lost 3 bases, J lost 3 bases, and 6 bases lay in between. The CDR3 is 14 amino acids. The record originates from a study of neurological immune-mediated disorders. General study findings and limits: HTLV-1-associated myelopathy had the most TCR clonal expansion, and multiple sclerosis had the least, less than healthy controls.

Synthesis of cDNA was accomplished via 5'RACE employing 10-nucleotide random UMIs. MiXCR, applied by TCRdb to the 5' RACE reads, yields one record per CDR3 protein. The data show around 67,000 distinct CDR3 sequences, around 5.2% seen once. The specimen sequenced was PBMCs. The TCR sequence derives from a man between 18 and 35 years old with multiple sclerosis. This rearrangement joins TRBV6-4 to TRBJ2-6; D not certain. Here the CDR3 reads CASSDFGGANVLTF. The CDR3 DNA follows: TGTGCCAGCAGTGATTTTGGTGGGGCCAACGTCCTGACTTTC.